This is a list of T cell receptor beta chains from one sample in a study of T cell changes during pregnancy in multiple sclerosis. Clones were sequenced by immunoSEQ multiplex PCR, and TCRdb holds only the in-frame ones, with some missing. Of approximately 89,000 clones detected, about 94% appear once; the ten largest clones hold more than 2%. Sequenced material: peripheral blood, taken in the third trimester of pregnancy. The source of these receptors is a female donor with multiple sclerosis, enrolled in a pregnancy study. Both conserved end residues are part of each CDR3. A D gene is named only where the DNA matches it firmly. A clone size is listed for some rows: how often the clone was seen (once, few, many), or a class if it is expanded.

d_gene,abundance,v_gene,j_gene,CDR3nt,CDR3aa
-,-,TRBV2,TRBJ2-5,TGTGCCTCCGCAGGGGGGTGGGAGACCCAGTACTTC,CASAGGWETQYF
-,-,TRBV5-4,TRBJ2-1,TGTGCCAGCAGCTTTACGATCTCCGGCAATGAGCAGTTCTTC,CASSFTISGNEQFF
TRBD2,-,TRBV7-9,TRBJ2-5,TGTGCCAGCAGCTTTCGTCTAGCGGGGGGGAGGCGTCGCGAGACCCAGTACTTC,CASSFRLAGGRRRETQYF
TRBD1,-,TRBV7-4,TRBJ2-7,TGTGCCAGCAGCCCAACAGGGGGCTACGAGCAGTACTTC,CASSPTGGYEQYF
-,-,TRBV30,TRBJ1-2,TGTGCCTGGAGTGTAGGTTTGGCAGGGTCGGGCTATGGCTACACCTTC,CAWSVGLAGSGYGYTF
-,once,TRBV29-1,TRBJ2-7,TGCAGCGTAGTAAGCGGGGACACCTACGAGCAGTACTTC,CSVVSGDTYEQYF
-,-,TRBV5-5,TRBJ2-7,TGTGCCAGCAGCCTGGGGTGGGTAGCCTCCTACGAGCAGTACTTC,CASSLGWVASYEQYF
TRBD1,-,TRBV5-1,TRBJ1-6,TGCGCCAGCAGCGTGGGACAGGGAACACCCCTCCACTTT,CASSVGQGTPLHF
TRBD2,once,TRBV29-1,TRBJ2-5,TGCAGCGTTGGAGGCCTCTCAAGCGGGGGAGATTCGGAGACCCAGTACTTC,CSVGGLSSGGDSETQYF
-,once,TRBV20-1,TRBJ2-3,TGCAGTGGGGAGGAAAAAGATACGCAGTATTTT,CSGEEKDTQYF
TRBD1,-,TRBV19,TRBJ2-2,TGTGCCAGTAGTATAAGGGGGCTTGTCGGGGAGCTGTTTTTT,CASSIRGLVGELFF
TRBD2,few,TRBV4-1,TRBJ2-2,TGCGCCAGCAGCCAAGATCGGGAGGGAATGGGGACCGGGGAGCTGTTTTTT,CASSQDREGMGTGELFF
-,-,TRBV18,TRBJ1-6,TGTGCCAGCGCGGAGGTTTCCTATAATTCACCCCTCCACTTT,CASAEVSYNSPLHF
-,-,TRBV18,TRBJ1-6,TGTGCCAGCTCACCGACGATTGAGGCAAACTATAATTCACCCCTCCACTTT,CASSPTIEANYNSPLHF
TRBD1,-,TRBV2,TRBJ1-2,TGTGCCAGCAGCGTTGAGGGACAGGGAGGTGGCTACACCTTC,CASSVEGQGGGYTF
TRBD2,once,TRBV6-6,TRBJ2-7,TGTGCCAGCAGTTATGGGGGGGGAGGCTACGAGCAGTACTTC,CASSYGGGGYEQYF
-,-,TRBV7-8,TRBJ1-2,TGTGCCAGCAGCTTGGGGACGGGAGGCTATGGCTACACCTTC,CASSLGTGGYGYTF
-,-,TRBV6-5,TRBJ2-2,TGTGCCAGTTTCAACAGGGACACCGGGGAGCTGTTTTTT,CASFNRDTGELFF
-,-,TRBV10-1,TRBJ2-2,TGCGCCAGCAGTGAGGGGGGGTCACACGGGGAGCTGTTTTTT,CASSEGGSHGELFF
TRBD1,-,TRBV6-6,TRBJ2-2,TGTGCCAGCAGACCCCGGACAGGGGGCTCTGGGGAGCTGTTTTTT,CASRPRTGGSGELFF
-,-,TRBV15,TRBJ2-6,TGTGCCACCAGCAGAGATTTTGTCCCAGATGGGGCCAACGTCCTGACTTTC,CATSRDFVPDGANVLTF
TRBD2,-,TRBV7-2,TRBJ2-1,TGTGCCAGCAGCTTAGTGGCGGGGGGGCTCTGGGGCTCGGAGTTCTTC,CASSLVAGGLWGSEFF
TRBD1,-,TRBV5-1,TRBJ2-1,TGCGCCAGCATAGGACAGGGTTACAATGAGCAGTTCTTC,CASIGQGYNEQFF
-,-,TRBV7-6,TRBJ1-1,TGTGCCAGCAGCTTAGAAGTCAGGGCTGAAGCTTTCTTT,CASSLEVRAEAFF
-,-,TRBV29-1,TRBJ2-1,TGCAGCCCTCCCTCCCCAGGGTATAGACGTGAGCAGTTCTTC,CSPPSPGYRREQFF
-,-,TRBV4-2,TRBJ2-3,TGTGCCAGCAGCCAAGGTGGGGCTAGCACAGATACGCAGTATTTT,CASSQGGASTDTQYF
-,-,TRBV9,TRBJ2-2,TGTGCCAGCAGTCCACCAGGGAAGGGCACCGGGGAGCTGTTTTTT,CASSPPGKGTGELFF
-,-,TRBV2,TRBJ1-2,TGTGCCAGCAGTGCGGGGGTTGGCTACACCTTC,CASSAGVGYTF
-,-,TRBV30,TRBJ1-1,TGTGCCTGGGGACGGGAACCGGTGAACACTGAAGCTTTCTTT,CAWGREPVNTEAFF
-,-,TRBV19,TRBJ1-5,TGTGCCAGTAGTACCCCCTCATGGGCTATTAGCAATCAGCCCCAGCATTTT,CASSTPSWAISNQPQHF
-,-,TRBV4-1,TRBJ1-5,TGCGCCAGCAGCCAAGATAAGGCAGGGGTTCATCAGCCCCAGCATTTT,CASSQDKAGVHQPQHF
-,-,TRBV19,TRBJ1-5,TGTGCCAGTAGTCCTCCCCTCGACAGAAGGTATAGCAATCAGCCCCAGCATTTT,CASSPPLDRRYSNQPQHF
-,-,TRBV18,TRBJ2-7,TGTGCCAGCTCACCACCTCGCGGATACGAGCAGTACTTC,CASSPPRGYEQYF
TRBD2,-,TRBV4-1,TRBJ2-5,TGCGCCAGCAGCCCGGATCCCGGACTAGCGGTAGAGACCCAGTACTTC,CASSPDPGLAVETQYF
TRBD1,-,TRBV27,TRBJ2-7,TGTGCCAGCAGACAGGGGGTCGAGCAGTACTTC,CASRQGVEQYF
TRBD1,-,TRBV11-2,TRBJ2-7,TGTGCCAGCAGCTTAGTTGGGGGTGGGACAGGGTCCTACGAGCAGTACTTC,CASSLVGGGTGSYEQYF
-,-,TRBV7-9,TRBJ1-1,TGTGCCAGCAGCTTAGGCGGGCAGGGGCTTGAAGCTTTCTTT,CASSLGGQGLEAFF
-,-,TRBV30,TRBJ1-3,TGTGCCTGGAGTTCCCCTTCCTTACATGGAAACACCATATATTTT,CAWSSPSLHGNTIYF
TRBD1,-,TRBV6-1,TRBJ2-3,TGTGCCAGCAGTGAACTCTCAGGGGGCGGCACAGATACGCAGTATTTT,CASSELSGGGTDTQYF
-,-,TRBV7-8,TRBJ1-6,TGTGCCAGCAGCTCTGACTACTCACCCCTCCACTTT,CASSSDYSPLHF
TRBD2,-,TRBV9,TRBJ2-2,TGTGCCAGCTCTGGGGGGTCGGGAGGGAACACCGGGGAGCTGTTTTTT,CASSGGSGGNTGELFF
-,-,TRBV11-2,TRBJ2-1,TGTGCCAGCAGCTTACGCCGGGGTCAGGACTTCTACAATGAGCAGTTCTTC,CASSLRRGQDFYNEQFF
TRBD1,-,TRBV2,TRBJ1-4,TGTGCCAGCAGTGGAGCTAGGGGGCGCGCAACTAATGAAAAACTGTTTTTT,CASSGARGRATNEKLFF
-,-,TRBV5-4,TRBJ1-1,TGTGCCAGCAGCTTGGAAAGGGGCGTAGGGAACACTGAAGCTTTCTTT,CASSLERGVGNTEAFF
TRBD2,-,TRBV9,TRBJ2-3,TGTGCCAGCAGCCCCGAGGAGGGACTAGCGGGGGTCGGTGACACGCAGTATTTT,CASSPEEGLAGVGDTQYF
-,-,TRBV2,TRBJ2-7,TGTGCCAGCAGCGAGGTGGGCAGGGTGAACACCGAGCAGTACTTC,CASSEVGRVNTEQYF
-,-,TRBV5-4,TRBJ1-2,TGTGCCAGCAGCGGAACAGGAGTAGGTGGCTACACCTTC,CASSGTGVGGYTF
TRBD2,-,TRBV5-6,TRBJ2-5,TGTGCCAGCAGATCGACCGGGACTAGCGCGTTAGAGACCCAGTACTTC,CASRSTGTSALETQYF
TRBD2,-,TRBV11-2,TRBJ2-1,TGTGCCAGCAGCTACGAAAGCGGGGGCTACTACAATGAGCAGTTCTTC,CASSYESGGYYNEQFF
-,once,TRBV9,TRBJ1-3,TGTGCCAGCAGCGCCCAAACAGGGCGCTCTGGAAACACCATATATTTT,CASSAQTGRSGNTIYF
TRBD1,-,TRBV9,TRBJ2-7,TGTGCCAGCAGCGTCGCCGGGACAGGGTCCGAGCAGTACTTC,CASSVAGTGSEQYF
-,-,TRBV7-2,TRBJ1-2,TGTGCCAGCAGCCATGGGGAGCTTCTAGGCTATGGCTACACCTTC,CASSHGELLGYGYTF
TRBD2,once,TRBV2,TRBJ2-3,TGTGCCAGCAGCTCGGGGGGGCGAACAGATACGCAGTATTTT,CASSSGGRTDTQYF
-,-,TRBV9,TRBJ2-1,TGTGCCAGCAGCACCGCGGGGCAAGCTCTATACAATGAGCAGTTCTTC,CASSTAGQALYNEQFF
TRBD1,once,TRBV7-2,TRBJ1-3,TGTGCCAGCAGCCTAACGGGACAGGGGTTAAGAAACACCATATATTTT,CASSLTGQGLRNTIYF
-,-,TRBV4-1,TRBJ1-6,TGCGCCAGCACCTGGACGGGGGATGGTTCACCCCTCCACTTT,CASTWTGDGSPLHF
-,-,TRBV7-9,TRBJ2-7,TGTGCCAGCAGCCCGTCCCGGGACTGGATGTACGAGCAGTACTTC,CASSPSRDWMYEQYF